These 15 T cell receptor beta chains share one sample of origin, sequenced in a study of blood T cells in healthy people across ages. A sample-barcoded 5' primer and a J-beta primer mix were used in a second PCR of about 7 to 11 cycles. TCRdb re-derived calls from the 5' RACE reads in MiXCR, one entry per CDR3 protein. This table holds approximately 1,000,000 distinct CDR3 sequences, around 45% found once. The sequenced material came from blood. Source of these receptors: a woman between 55 and 75 years old in good health.

The chain employs TRBV7-9 and TRBJ2-7, with a weak D call TRBD1 (5 bases). The last part of the DNA fits TRBJ2-5 better; the J call may be wrong. CDR1 SEHNR and CDR2 FQNEAQ come from the germline V gene (reference sequence). The CDR3 has 13 amino acids. Here the CDR3 DNA reads TGTGCCAGCAGCTTCAAGGGGTTGGAGACCCAGTACTTC. It translates to CASSFKGLETQYF.

J is TRBJ2-3 and V is TRBV12-3 or TRBV12-4; possibly TRBD2 for D (5 bases). V lost 8 bases to trimming and J lost 0 bases, with 15 bases between them. This CDR3 region has 15 residues. CDR3 amino acids: CASGPMDSSTDTQYF. For the CDR3, the DNA is TGTGCCAGCGGCCCTATGGACTCTAGCACAGATACGCAGTATTTT.

This chain uses TRBV20-1 with TRBJ2-1; D is unclear. The last part of the DNA fits TRBJ2-7 better; the J call may be wrong. The CDR3 loop spans 13 amino acids. Looked up from germline, CDR1 is DFQATT and CDR2 is SNEGSKA (reference sequence). The DNA of the CDR3 is TGCAGTGCTAGCGGTCCCCGCTACAATGAGCAGTACTTC. Its translation is CSASGPRYNEQYF.

This clonotype was detected a few times. This chain links TRBV7-2 with TRBJ2-7, with 13 bases fitting TRBD2. The DNA end favors TRBJ2-5, so the J call may be wrong. The CDR3 sequence is 16 residues long. Germline-derived CDR1 and CDR2 are SGHTA and FQGNSA. The CDR3 nucleotides are TGTGCCAGCAGCCGCGGACTAGCGGGAGCGCAAGAGACCCAGTACTTC. It specifies CASSRGLAGAQETQYF.

This clonotype was seen more than once but under ten times. The genes are TRBV30 and TRBJ2-7, with 7 nucleotides matching TRBD1. V was pared by 0 bases and J by 9 bases, with 11 bases of the junction left unmatched. The CDR3 length is 14 residues. Germline V gene data show CDR1 as GTSNPN and CDR2 as SVGIG (reference sequence). CDR3 sequence (DNA): TGTGCCTGGAGTGTTGGGGGACAGTCCCCTGGGCAGTACTTC. Residues: CAWSVGGQSPGQYF.

V usage is TRBV5-1 and J usage is TRBJ2-3; TRBD2 aligns across 8 bases. CDR1 and CDR2 (germline): SGHRS, YFSETQ. V dropped 1 base and J dropped 6; count of bases not matched to a gene: 7. This CDR3 contains 15 residues. As DNA, the CDR3 is TGCGCCAGCAGCTTGATGAGCGGGAGTAGGGATACGCAGTATTTT. Residues: CASSLMSGSRDTQYF.

The CDR3 here is CASILSGAVKNIQYF. CDR3 sequence (DNA): TGTGCCAGCATCTTGTCAGGGGCAGTTAAAAACATTCAGTACTTC. The V call is TRBV25-1, the J call TRBJ2-4; tentative D call: TRBD1 (6 bases). The V gene's germline CDR1 is MGHDK and CDR2 SYGVNS. There are 15 residues in the CDR3. V was trimmed by 7 bases and J by 4 bases, leaving 17 bases between them.

The chain is built from TRBV5-6 and TRBJ2-3; D gene uncertain. The CDR3 is 15 residues long. The germline V gene encodes CDR1 SGHDT and CDR2 YYEEEE. Between the trimmed V and J ends, which lost 0 bases and 3 bases, there was a span of 11 bases. CDR3 in amino acids: CASSLAGMETDTQYF. DNA of the CDR3: TGTGCCAGCAGCTTGGCTGGAATGGAGACAGATACGCAGTATTTT.

The table lists this clonotype with a few counts. The V gene is TRBV7-8, the J gene TRBJ2-4, with D perhaps matching TRBD2 (5 bases). The end of the DNA fits TRBJ2-7 better, so the J call may be wrong. In germline, CDR1 is SGHVS, CDR2 FQNEAQ. The CDR3 is 15 residues long. CDR3 bases: TGTGCCAGCAGCTTACGTAGCGAGGTGATCTACGAGCAGTACTTC. As protein: CASSLRSEVIYEQYF.

The chain links TRBV2 to TRBJ2-7, with TRBD2 identical over 8 bases. Trimming cost V 2 bases and J 3 bases; bases outside gene matches: 9. The CDR3 runs to 16 residues. The germline V gene has CDR1 SNHLY and CDR2 FYNNEI. The CDR3 spells CASSERGTSKVYEQYF. The CDR3 DNA reads as TGTGCCAGCAGTGAACGAGGGACTAGTAAAGTCTACGAGCAGTACTTC. Complete variable domain (other parts from reference TRBV2 and TRBJ2-7): EPEVTQTPSHQVTQMGQEVILRCVPISNHLYFYWYRQILGQKVEFLVSFYNNEISEKSEIFDDQFSVERPDGSNFTLKIRSTKLEDSAMYFCASSERGTSKVYEQYFGPGTRLTVT.

This clonotype was picked up one time. The chain couples TRBV12-3 or TRBV12-4 to TRBJ2-4; perhaps D is TRBD1 or TRBD2 (5 bases each). This CDR3 contains 13 residues. V lost 8 bases and J lost 9, with 17 bases in between. The CDR3 region is CASGSGRSGIQYF. The CDR3 coding sequence is TGTGCCAGCGGGTCGGGACGGAGCGGCATTCAGTACTTC.

Only one count was recorded for this clonotype. The chain combines TRBV12-5 with TRBJ1-1; D uncertain. The CDR3 has 15 amino acids. CDR1 and CDR2 from the germline V gene are LGHNT and FRNRAP. The ends were cut back, 6 bases at V and 1 base at J, with 15 bases in the middle. The CDR3 loop is CASGPYRGRNTEAFF. The DNA of the CDR3 is TGTGCTAGTGGCCCTTACCGAGGACGGAACACTGAAGCTTTCTTT.

For this clonotype: A read error may be the cause here, since a much bigger clone is one base away. The V call is TRBV5-1, the J call TRBJ2-5; D possibly corresponds to TRBD2 (5 bases). Trimming took off 2 bases at V and 2 bases at J, with 10 bases between the two ends. Germline V lookup: CDR1 SGHRS, CDR2 YFSETQ. The CDR3 is 14 residues long. Here the CDR3 DNA reads TGCGCCAGCAGCTTCCGGGGTATGCAAGAGACCCAGTACTTC. This codes for CASSFRGMQETQYF. Supplemented by reference TRBV5-1 and TRBJ2-5, the full variable domain reads KAGVTQTPRYLIKTRGQQVTLSCSPISGHRSVSWYQQTPGQGLQFLFEYFSETQRNKGNFPGRFSGRQFSNSRSEMNVSTLELGDSALYLCASSFRGMQETQYFGPGTRLLVL.

V and J are TRBV30 and TRBJ1-6; D perhaps matches TRBD1 (5 bases). V was pared by 3 bases and J by 4 bases, with 13 bases between. CDR3 length: 15 residues. The germline gives CDR1 GTSNPN, CDR2 SVGIG (reference sequence). The CDR3 loop is CAWSETDVYNSPLHF. The CDR3 bases are TGTGCCTGGAGCGAGACAGACGTGTATAATTCACCCCTCCACTTT.

V and J are TRBV15 and TRBJ2-1; the D gene is possibly TRBD2 (6 bases). V was pared by 1 base and J by 0 bases, with 7 bases between. CDR1 is LNHNV, CDR2 YYDKDF, per germline (reference sequence). CDR3 size: 15 residues. Written as DNA, the CDR3 is TGTGCCACCAGCAGAGTCGGGAGCTCCTACAATGAGCAGTTCTTC. It is translated as CATSRVGSSYNEQFF.